This T cell receptor (beta chain) is drawn from a study of T cell repertoires in cytomegalovirus infection. TCRdb passed the reads through MiXCR, listing each CDR3 protein once. The profile shows around 130,000 distinct CDR3 sequences, 20% to 30% of them singletons. Trimming removed 4 bases at V and 0 bases at J, with 12 bases between. In germline, CDR1 is SGHRS, CDR2 YFSETQ. The length of the CDR3 is 15 residues. The table lists this clonotype with a few counts. Antigen specificity is unknown. The sequenced material came from PBMCs, sequenced either directly or after in vitro stimulation (not recorded which). The clonotype comes from a human donor in good health (CMV status not recorded). Some clones in this sample may be carry-over from other donors' samples. The rearrangement joins TRBV5-1 to TRBJ2-3; TRBD1 might be the D (6 bases). The CDR3 region has the DNA TGCGCCAGCAGCCTCGGGACACAAAGCACAGATACGCAGTATTTT. Protein: CASSLGTQSTDTQYF.